One and the same sample provided the 24 T cell receptor beta chains below, sequenced in a study of control samples from healthy donors and cancer patients. Assay used: immunoSEQ multiplex PCR; TCRdb lists only in-frame clones, some missing. The sample has roughly 140,000 clones, over 85% seen once. Material for sequencing was blood. The receptors originated from a man aged 45-60 years in good health.

The V gene is TRBV28, the J gene TRBJ2-6; TRBD1 agrees at 8 bases. Per the germline V gene, CDR1 is MDHEN and CDR2 is SYDVKM. The CDR3 extends over 16 amino acids. V shed 5 bases, J shed 2 bases, and the junction held 5 bases outside the gene matches. CDR3 region: CASSKQGEPGANVLTF. Here the CDR3 DNA reads TGTGCCAGCAGTAAACAGGGGGAACCTGGGGCCAACGTCCTGACTTTC. The variable domain in full, with the rest retrieved from reference TRBV28 and TRBJ2-6, is DVKVTQSSRYLVKRTGEKVFLECVQDMDHENMFWYRQDPGLGLRLIYFSYDVKMKEKGDIPEGYSVSREKKERFSLILESASTNQTSMYLCASSKQGEPGANVLTFGAGSRLTVL.

The rearrangement links TRBV5-1 to TRBJ2-7, with 10 positions matching TRBD1. V gave up 4 bases and J gave up 2 bases; unmatched junction bases: 6. This CDR3 is 15 amino acids long. Germline V gene data show CDR1 as SGHRS and CDR2 as YFSETQ. This CDR3 reads CASSATGTGAYEQYF. The CDR3 nucleotides are TGCGCCAGCAGCGCCACCGGGACAGGGGCCTACGAGCAGTACTTC.

The chain couples TRBV6-5 to TRBJ2-7; D not certain. Trimming pared 1 base from V and 6 bases from J, leaving 10 bases between. The CDR3 runs 13 residues. Per germline, CDR1 MNHEY and CDR2 SVGAGI. CDR3 coding DNA: TGTGCCAGCAGTTACTTTAAGGAACTCGAGCAGTACTTC. Amino acid sequence: CASSYFKELEQYF.

This clone showed up just once. The V and J genes are TRBV15 and TRBJ2-4; 7 bases are a match to TRBD2. Losses at the gene ends were 4 bases for V and 7 bases for J; bases not matched to a gene: 4. This CDR3 region has 13 residues. The germline V gene encodes CDR1 LNHNV and CDR2 YYDKDF (reference sequence). CDR3 in amino acids: CATSTVGGNIQYF. Here the CDR3 DNA reads TGTGCCACCAGCACGGTGGGGGGGAACATTCAGTACTTC.

The gene calls are TRBV5-1 and TRBJ2-7, with TRBD1 matching over 7 bases. The CDR3 is made up of 15 amino acids. Trimming cost V 0 bases and J 3 bases; bases outside gene matches: 6. Germline loops: CDR1 SGHRS, CDR2 YFSETQ. The CDR3 DNA is TGCGCCAGCAGCTTGGGGGACAGTATTAACTACGAGCAGTACTTC. Protein sequence: CASSLGDSINYEQYF.

This clone was seen a single time. The chain has TRBV18 and TRBJ1-1; weak D call: TRBD1 (5 bases). V was shortened by 5 bases and J by 3 bases, with 16 bases between the two germline ends. The CDR3 contains 15 residues. Germline V CDR1 and CDR2: KGHSH, LQKENI. The CDR3 here is CASSIRGSADTEAFF. The CDR3 nucleotides read TGTGCCAGCTCAATAAGGGGTTCCGCGGACACTGAAGCTTTCTTT.

The gene calls are TRBV5-1 and TRBJ1-4; perhaps TRBD1 as D (5 bases). V gave up 4 bases and J gave up 8 bases, with 15 bases separating them. This CDR3 has 14 residues. From germline, CDR1 is SGHRS and CDR2 YFSETQ. As DNA, the CDR3 is TGCGCCAGCAGCACCGAGGGGAGCGGCGAAAAACTGTTTTTT. This translates into CASSTEGSGEKLFF.

The chain combines TRBV27 with TRBJ2-7, with 9 bases fitting TRBD2. Germline CDR1 is MNHEY and CDR2 is SMNVEV (reference sequence). The CDR3 contains 14 residues. The V segment lost 3 bases and the J segment 6 bases; nucleotides outside the gene matches: 6. The CDR3 loop is CASSLAGGPGEQYF. The CDR3 region has the DNA TGTGCCAGCAGTTTGGCGGGAGGGCCGGGCGAGCAGTACTTC.

The chain links TRBV5-4 to TRBJ2-2, with D unclear. The CDR3 sequence is 14 residues long. The V gene lost 0 bases and the J gene lost 6 bases, with 9 bases spanning the gap. Germline assignment: CDR1 SGHNT and CDR2 YYREEE (reference sequence). The CDR3 DNA reads TGTGCCAGCAGCTTGGAAGGGTACGCCGGGGAGCTGTTTTTT. It translates to CASSLEGYAGELFF.

This clone was counted a few times. The chain carries TRBV7-9 and TRBJ2-7; 8 bases are a match to TRBD1. Germline V gene sequence: CDR1 SEHNR, CDR2 FQNEAQ (reference sequence). This CDR3 is 14 amino acids long. The V gene end was trimmed by 5 bases and the J gene end by 7 bases; junction bases not matched to a gene: 10. The CDR3 DNA reads as TGTGCCAGCAGCCTGGTTCAGGGGGCAAAAGAGCAGTACTTC. Protein sequence: CASSLVQGAKEQYF. The whole variable domain, filled in from reference TRBV7-9 and TRBJ2-7, reads DTGVSQNPRHKITKRGQNVTFRCDPISEHNRLYWYRQTLGQGPEFLTYFQNEAQLEKSRLLSDRFSAERPKGSFSTLEIQRTEQGDSAMYLCASSLVQGAKEQYFGPGTRLTVT.

The V gene is TRBV18, the J gene TRBJ2-4; TRBD1 is a possible D gene (6 bases). The germline V and J ends were trimmed by 3 bases and 5 bases, with 11 bases remaining between them. The CDR3 spans 14 residues. Germline V lookup: CDR1 KGHSH, CDR2 LQKENI. In DNA, the CDR3 is TGTGCCAGCTCACCTGCAGGGGCTGAAAACATTCAGTACTTC. This sequence encodes CASSPAGAENIQYF.

J is TRBJ2-7 and V is TRBV18; D ambiguous. The germline V gene has CDR1 KGHSH and CDR2 LQKENI. CDR3 length: 13 residues. The V end was cut by 3 bases, the J end by 0 bases, with 6 bases between. The CDR3 here is CASSPLSSYEQYF. The CDR3 region has the DNA TGTGCCAGCTCACCCTTAAGCTCCTACGAGCAGTACTTC. The complete variable domain, with remaining parts taken from reference TRBV18 and TRBJ2-7, reads NAGVMQNPRHLVRRRGQEARLRCSPMKGHSHVYWYRQLPEEGLKFMVYLQKENIIDESGMPKERFSAEFPKEGPSILRIQQVVRGDSAAYFCASSPLSSYEQYFGPGTRLTVT.

The gene calls are TRBV29-1 and TRBJ2-6; D is perhaps TRBD1 (5 bases). Germline V gene lookup returns CDR1 SQVTM and CDR2 ANQGSEA. The ends were cut back, 6 bases at V and 4 bases at J, with 13 bases in the middle. The CDR3 consists of 14 residues. The DNA for the CDR3 is TGCAGCGTCACCTCAGGGTTAGGGGCCAACGTCCTGACTTTC. Its translation: CSVTSGLGANVLTF.

This chain connects TRBV30 to TRBJ2-5; 7 positions match TRBD2. CDR3 length: 14 residues. V shed 5 bases, J shed 2 bases, and the junction held 8 bases outside the gene matches. Per germline, CDR1 GTSNPN and CDR2 SVGIG (reference sequence). CDR3 residues: CAWSRPGLQETQYF. In DNA form, the CDR3 reads TGTGCCTGGTCTAGACCGGGACTACAAGAGACCCAGTACTTC.

This chain uses TRBV7-8 with TRBJ2-3; D is ambiguous. In germline, CDR1 is SGHVS, CDR2 FQNEAQ. Trimming took 1 base from V and 0 from J, leaving 8 bases between them. CDR3 length: 15 amino acids. This chain's CDR3 is CASSLGTGSTDTQYF. In DNA form, the CDR3 reads TGTGCCAGCAGCTTAGGTACGGGTAGCACAGATACGCAGTATTTT.

The rearrangement links TRBV5-8 to TRBJ2-5; 7 bases line up with TRBD2. Germline loops: CDR1 SGHTS, CDR2 YDEGEE. CDR3 length equals 16 residues. V lost 4 bases, J lost 2 bases, and 11 bases stayed unmatched. CDR3 DNA: TGTGCCAGCAGCCCCCCCCAACTAGCGATTCAAGAGACCCAGTACTTC. Translating it yields CASSPPQLAIQETQYF.

The chain carries TRBV5-4 and TRBJ2-1, with TRBD2 matching over 10 bases. This CDR3 is 16 amino acids long. Germline V gene lookup returns CDR1 SGHNT and CDR2 YYREEE (reference sequence). The V and J ends lost 4 bases and 7 bases, in that order; junction bases with no gene match: 11. CDR3 loop: CASSAGGSGRGNEQFF. CDR3 coding DNA: TGTGCCAGCAGCGCAGGAGGGAGCGGGAGGGGGAATGAGCAGTTCTTC.

The rearrangement links TRBV24-1 to TRBJ2-5, with 8 nucleotides matching TRBD2. V lost 9 bases, J lost 5 bases, and 1 base stayed unmatched. The CDR3 consists of 11 residues. CDR1 is KGHDR, CDR2 SFDVKD, per germline. The CDR3 DNA is TGTGCCACCCGGGGGGGGGAGACCCAGTACTTC. Translated: CATRGGETQYF.

The rearrangement joins TRBV19 to TRBJ2-5, with D hard to call. Deletions cut 4 bases from V and 2 bases from J, with 11 bases between. The CDR3 is made up of 14 amino acids. CDR1 is LNHDA, CDR2 SQIVND, per germline (reference sequence). CDR3 sequence reads: CASSNPNLQETQYF. The CDR3 nucleotides are TGTGCCAGTAGTAACCCAAACCTACAAGAGACCCAGTACTTC.

This chain joins TRBV11-2 and TRBJ2-7; 7 bases line up with TRBD1. The V and J ends lost 1 base and 2 bases, in that order; junction bases with no gene match: 2. Per the germline V gene, CDR1 is SGHAT and CDR2 is FQNNGV. This CDR3 region has 14 residues. The CDR3 nucleotides are TGTGCCAGCAGCTTAGGGGGACAGACCTACGAGCAGTACTTC. It is translated as CASSLGGQTYEQYF.

This chain connects TRBV7-9 to TRBJ2-5; TRBD1 is a possible D gene (6 bases). The germline gives CDR1 SEHNR, CDR2 FQNEAQ (reference sequence). CDR3 size: 12 residues. Trimming took 4 bases from V and 12 from J, leaving 15 bases between them. CDR3: CASSSDWTEEYF. The CDR3 DNA reads TGTGCCAGCAGCTCGGACTGGACAGAAGAGTACTTC.

A word on this clone: Other DNA sequences in the sample encode the same CDR3. The V and J genes are TRBV6-5 and TRBJ1-4; 9 nucleotides match TRBD1. The V segment lost 4 bases and the J segment 7 bases; nucleotides outside the gene matches: 4. The CDR3 contains 14 residues. CDR1 and CDR2 from the germline V gene are MNHEY and SVGAGI. The CDR3 DNA reads as TGTGCCAGCAGTTTGGGACAGGGTAGTGAAAAACTGTTTTTT. The encoded protein is CASSLGQGSEKLFF.

This chain connects TRBV5-1 to TRBJ1-4; tentatively, D is TRBD1 (6 bases). The CDR3 sequence is 15 residues long. Trimming removed 0 bases from V and 7 bases from J, with 13 bases in between. Germline values: CDR1 SGHRS, CDR2 YFSETQ. CDR3 loop: CASSLVGGRSEKLFF. As DNA, the CDR3 is TGCGCCAGCAGCTTGGTGGGGGGGCGAAGTGAAAAACTGTTTTTT.

The chain links TRBV18 to TRBJ2-1; TRBD2 agrees at 13 bases. The CDR3 totals 18 residues. Germline trimming cut 3 bases from V and 9 bases from J; bases unmatched to any gene: 14. The germline V gene encodes CDR1 KGHSH and CDR2 LQKENI. CDR3 DNA: TGTGCCAGCTCACCGGTTACTAGCGGGAGGGCACGTAATAGTGAGCAGTTCTTC. As protein: CASSPVTSGRARNSEQFF.